This T cell receptor beta chain comes out of a study of graft-versus-host responses after intestinal transplantation. About the research overall: Those transplanted obtained multivisceral, liver-intestinal, or isolated intestinal grafts. Anti-thymocyte globulin induction, then tacrolimus and steroids for about 3 years, went to all recipients.

Comments on this clone: The antigen remains unidentified.

Study-level findings and limits: In recipient marrow, GvH clones were found, and some appeared first in ileum or blood. Peak circulating GvH clone levels were associated with early post-transplant HvG declines.

This CDR3 is built from 13 residues. Germline V lookup: CDR1 MDHEN, CDR2 SYDVKM. Losses at the gene ends were 4 bases for V and 5 bases for J; bases not matched to a gene: 4. Measured with immunoSEQ multiplex PCR; TCRdb has only the in-frame clones, and not every one. Counted here are fewer than 90,000 clones, less than 95% occurring once; the ten biggest clones make up over 0.15%. This clonotype was obtained from a human donor who was the organ donor for an intestinal transplant. The chain couples TRBV28 to TRBJ2-7, with TRBD1 identical over 8 bases. The sample in question was unstimulated CD4+ T cells sorted from spleen or lymph node cells, obtained before transplant. The CDR3 loop is CASSSRGPNEQYF. CDR3 in DNA: TGTGCCAGCAGTTCCAGGGGGCCCAACGAGCAGTACTTC.